The entry that follows covers one T cell receptor beta chain sequence. The sample is drawn from a study of blood T cell repertoires in COVID-19. The wider study: PBMCs, B-cell-depleted T cells, or T cells were the source of the cDNA or gDNA that made up the material.

Participant ages covered roughly 18 to 89 years across around 25 US areas. Cohorts were determined from participant-reported clinical history. In the source study's methods: Nucleated cell counts were estimated from reference gene primer amplification. Assay used: immunoSEQ multiplex PCR; TCRdb lists only in-frame clones, some missing. V and J calls and clone size are as listed in that table; D and trimming were resolved from the DNA. The sample has around 310,000 clones, roughly 88% seen once. This TCR came from a man aged 25 to 40 who had recovered from COVID-19. Input material: PBMCs or T cells enriched from blood (not recorded which).

CDR3 protein: CASSWTGGLSTDTQYF. CDR3 in DNA: TGCGCCAGCAGCTGGACTGGAGGTTTAAGTACAGATACGCAGTATTTT. The rearrangement uses TRBV5-1 and TRBJ2-3; perhaps TRBD2 as D (5 bases). V was clipped by 3 bases and J by 3 bases, with 17 bases between them. Germline assignment: CDR1 SGHRS and CDR2 YFSETQ. This CDR3 has 16 amino acids. The variable domain in full, completed from reference TRBV5-1 and TRBJ2-3, reads KAGVTQTPRYLIKTRGQQVTLSCSPISGHRSVSWYQQTPGQGLQFLFEYFSETQRNKGNFPGRFSGRQFSNSRSEMNVSTLELGDSALYLCASSWTGGLSTDTQYFGPGTRLTVL.